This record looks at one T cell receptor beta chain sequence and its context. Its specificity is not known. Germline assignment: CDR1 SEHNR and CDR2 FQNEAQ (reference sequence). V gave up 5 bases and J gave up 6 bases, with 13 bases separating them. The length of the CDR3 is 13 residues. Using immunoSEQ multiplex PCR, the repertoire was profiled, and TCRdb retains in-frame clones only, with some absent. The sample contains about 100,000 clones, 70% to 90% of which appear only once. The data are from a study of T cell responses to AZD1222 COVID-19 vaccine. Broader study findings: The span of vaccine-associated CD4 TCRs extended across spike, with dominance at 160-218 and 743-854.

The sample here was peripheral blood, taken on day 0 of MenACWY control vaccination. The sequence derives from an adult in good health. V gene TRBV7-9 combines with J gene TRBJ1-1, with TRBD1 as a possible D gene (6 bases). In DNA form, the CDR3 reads TGTGCCAGCAGCCCCACAGGGAGGGCTGAAGCTTTCTTT. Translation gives CASSPTGRAEAFF.